This T cell receptor beta chain was sequenced for a study of T-cell reconstitution after alpha-beta-depleted transplantation in children (dated by TCRdb to 2016 to 2017). Turning to the overall study: Using TCR repertoire profiling, the study followed T-cell immune reconstitution in a quantitative way in children after TCRalphabeta/CD19-depleted allogeneic hematopoietic cell transplantation.

On this clonotype itself: Which antigen it targets is not known. No base quality information exists; no much larger clone differs at one position.

To prepare the library, PCR was applied. The sequencer was an Illumina HiSeq 2500. Molecular barcoding was employed in the preparation of TCR libraries, with unique molecular identifiers being used to normalize TCRbeta repertoire quantification. TCRdb applied fastp at Q25 and MiXCR to the public reads, then kept only in-frame beta chains. For every CDR3 protein sequence, its rows merge into one entry that carries the most common genes and DNA. In this sample the table shows 350,000 to 400,000 distinct CDR3 sequences, more than 10% of which occur a single time. 4% to 5.5% of the sample is taken by the ten largest. According to the germline V gene, CDR1 reads MRHNA and CDR2 reads SNTAGT. V was cut back by 3 bases and J by 6 bases, leaving a gap of 12 bases between them. The CDR3 holds 14 amino acids from the cysteine to the phenylalanine. Of the read, only the CDR3 DNA is kept; its 42 bases are in frame from base 1.

This sequence uses TRBV6-4 and TRBJ1-5; TRBD1 is perhaps the D gene, given 6 matching bases. The sample was PBMCs, taken from the stem cell graft. The sequence was collected from a human donor who donated a stem cell graft to a child with Fanconi anemia. The nucleotide sequence reads as follows: TGTGCCAGCAGTGAAACAGGGTCGAGTCAGCCCCAGCATTTT. This sequence encodes CASSETGSSQPQHF.